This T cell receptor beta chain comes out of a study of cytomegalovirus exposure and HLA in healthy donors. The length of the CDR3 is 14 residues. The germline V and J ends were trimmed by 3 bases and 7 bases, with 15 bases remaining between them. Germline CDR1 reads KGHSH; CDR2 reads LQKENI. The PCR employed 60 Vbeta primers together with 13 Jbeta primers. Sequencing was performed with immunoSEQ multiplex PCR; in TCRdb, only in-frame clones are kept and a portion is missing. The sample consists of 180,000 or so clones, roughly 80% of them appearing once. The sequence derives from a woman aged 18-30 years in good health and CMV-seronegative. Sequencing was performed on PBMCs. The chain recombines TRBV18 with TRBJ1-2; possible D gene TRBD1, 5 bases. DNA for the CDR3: TGTGCCAGCTCACCGGGCAGGGCACCTTTTGGCTACACCTTC. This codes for CASSPGRAPFGYTF.